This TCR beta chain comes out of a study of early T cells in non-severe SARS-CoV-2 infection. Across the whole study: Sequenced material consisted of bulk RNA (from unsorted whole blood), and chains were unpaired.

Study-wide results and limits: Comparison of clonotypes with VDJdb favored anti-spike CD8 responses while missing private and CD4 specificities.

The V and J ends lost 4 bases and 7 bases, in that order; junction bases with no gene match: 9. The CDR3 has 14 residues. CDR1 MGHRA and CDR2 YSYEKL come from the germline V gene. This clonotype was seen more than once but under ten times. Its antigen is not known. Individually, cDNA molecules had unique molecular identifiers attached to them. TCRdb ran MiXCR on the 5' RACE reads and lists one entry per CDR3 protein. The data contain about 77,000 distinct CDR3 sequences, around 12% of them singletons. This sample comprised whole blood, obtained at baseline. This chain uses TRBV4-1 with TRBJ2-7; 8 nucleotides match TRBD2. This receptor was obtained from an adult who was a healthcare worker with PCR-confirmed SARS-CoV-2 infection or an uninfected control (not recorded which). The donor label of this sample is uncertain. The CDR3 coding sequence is TGCGCCAGCAGCCCCGGACTAGCTTATGGGGAGCAGTACTTC. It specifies CASSPGLAYGEQYF.